These 6 T cell receptor beta chains came from one sample sequenced in a study of blood T cell repertoires in COVID-19. Assay: immunoSEQ multiplex PCR; the TCRdb copy retains only in-frame clones and omits some. The sample holds a few hundred thousand clones, 88% seen once. Input material: peripheral blood. These receptors originate from a woman in her twenties or thirties who had recovered from COVID-19.

This clone was seen once. The rearrangement links TRBV18 to TRBJ2-4; 7 bases line up with TRBD1. The CDR3 length is 16 residues. The V gene end was trimmed by 4 bases and the J gene end by 2 bases; junction bases not matched to a gene: 8. Germline V CDR1 and CDR2: KGHSH, LQKENI. In DNA, the CDR3 is TGTGCCAGCTCACTTACAACAGGGGCTACCAAAAACATTCAGTACTTC. Protein: CASSLTTGATKNIQYF.

This clone was seen more than once but under ten times. The chain combines TRBV18 with TRBJ2-5, with 7 bases matching TRBD1. Germline values: CDR1 KGHSH, CDR2 LQKENI. V gave up 3 bases and J gave up 6 bases; unmatched junction bases: 7. The CDR3 extends over 14 amino acids. DNA of the CDR3: TGTGCCAGCTCACCGGGACAGTCCAGGAAGACCCAGTACTTC. Protein product: CASSPGQSRKTQYF.

The chain uses TRBV4-1 and TRBJ1-1; D unclear. V gave up 6 bases and J gave up 0 bases, with 8 bases separating them. This CDR3 region has 13 residues. The V gene's germline CDR1 is MGHRA and CDR2 YSYEKL. In DNA form, the CDR3 reads TGCGCCAGCAGTCGGTCCCTGAACACTGAAGCTTTCTTT. Residues: CASSRSLNTEAFF.

DNA of the CDR3: TGTGCCAGCAGCCCCGACAACCCTTTACAGCCCCAGCATTTT. The encoded protein is CASSPDNPLQPQHF. The chain links TRBV7-8 to TRBJ1-5; D not certain. This CDR3 has 14 residues. Trimming shortened V by 5 bases and J by 7 bases, and 15 bases separated the two germline ends. CDR1 and CDR2 (germline): SGHVS, FQNEAQ.

This chain connects TRBV6-5 to TRBJ2-3; D unclear. CDR3 length equals 13 residues. Trimming removed 9 bases at V and 2 bases at J, with 12 bases between. Germline V lookup: CDR1 MNHEY, CDR2 SVGAGI. For the CDR3, the DNA is TGTGCCAGATCCCTGACTCCCACAGATACGCAGTATTTT. Protein sequence: CARSLTPTDTQYF.

CDR3 in DNA: TGTGCCAGCAGCTTAGGGGCAACCGGGACTAAGTCCTACGAGCAGTACTTC. Protein sequence: CASSLGATGTKSYEQYF. The chain uses TRBV7-3 and TRBJ2-7; 7 bases line up with TRBD2. This CDR3 region has 17 residues. Germline CDR1 is SGHTA and CDR2 is FQGTGA. V lost 2 bases and J lost 1; bases outside the gene matches: 11.